The 32 T cell receptor beta chains given below trace back to one sample, sequenced in a study of graft-versus-host responses after intestinal transplantation. Sequenced by immunoSEQ multiplex PCR; TCRdb stores in-frame clones only, minus some. The sample shows 77,000 or so clones, around 92% of them seen only once. The source material was PBMCs, sampled 98 days after intestinal transplantation. The receptors derive from a human patient who received an intestinal transplant, so some T cells may come from the graft donor.

The chain uses TRBV28 and TRBJ2-2; no reliable D call. The V gene's germline CDR1 is MDHEN and CDR2 SYDVKM. Trimming left V 3 bases short and J 3 bases short, with 8 bases between. This CDR3 comprises 14 residues. This CDR3 is CASSFLTYTGELFF. CDR3 sequence (DNA): TGTGCCAGCAGTTTCCTGACATACACCGGGGAGCTGTTTTTT.

The rearrangement joins TRBV9 to TRBJ2-3; tentatively, D is TRBD2 (5 bases). This CDR3 spans 15 amino acids. The V gene's germline CDR1 is SGDLS and CDR2 YYNGEE. V lost 4 bases to trimming and J lost 4 bases, with 16 bases between them. In DNA form, the CDR3 reads TGTGCCAGCAGCCCCCGGGGAGAGGATTCAGATACGCAGTATTTT. Its protein is CASSPRGEDSDTQYF.

The chain employs TRBV11-2 and TRBJ1-2, with 7 bases matching TRBD1. This CDR3 has 17 residues. V lost 1 base to trimming and J lost 0 bases; unmatched junction nucleotides: 8. CDR1 is SGHAT and CDR2 is FQNNGV in the germline V gene. The CDR3 here is CASSLVTGTLTNYGYTF. CDR3 nucleotides: TGTGCCAGCAGCTTAGTGACAGGGACCCTTACTAACTATGGCTACACCTTC.

The chain couples TRBV6-6 to TRBJ1-1; D gene unclear. The CDR3 is made up of 13 amino acids. Germline V gene data show CDR1 as MNHNY and CDR2 as SVGAGI (reference sequence). Trimming took 10 bases from V and 6 from J, leaving 18 bases between them. For the CDR3, the DNA is TGTGCCACCTATTCGTGGACTCATCCTGAAGCTTTCTTT. Translation gives CATYSWTHPEAFF.

The chain carries TRBV11-1 and TRBJ2-3, with D maybe TRBD2 (6 bases). In germline, CDR1 is SGHAT, CDR2 FQDESV (reference sequence). V was pared by 3 bases and J by 4 bases, with 11 bases between. The CDR3 consists of 14 residues. CDR3 sequence: CASSFGGIADTQYF. The CDR3 nucleotides read TGTGCCAGCAGCTTTGGCGGGATAGCAGATACGCAGTATTTT.

V usage is TRBV11-2 and J usage is TRBJ1-6; D is perhaps TRBD1 (6 bases). Germline V CDR1 and CDR2: SGHAT, FQNNGV. The CDR3 is made up of 15 amino acids. Trimming stripped 3 bases from V and 7 bases from J, with 13 bases between. CDR3 DNA: TGTGCCAGCAGCTTCAGGGGTTTCTACAATTCACCCCTCCACTTT. This sequence encodes CASSFRGFYNSPLHF.

J is TRBJ2-5 and V is TRBV29-1; 12 bases agree with TRBD2. Trimming took 3 bases from V and 4 from J; bases not matched to a gene: 3. The V gene's germline CDR1 is SQVTM and CDR2 ANQGSEA. The CDR3 is 14 amino acids. The CDR3 sequence: CSVDTGLAGETQYF. For the CDR3, the DNA is TGCAGCGTTGACACGGGACTAGCGGGAGAGACCCAGTACTTC.

This chain connects TRBV23-1 to TRBJ2-5; D is tentatively TRBD1 or TRBD2 (5 bases each). The end of the DNA aligns better with TRBJ2-7, so the J call may be wrong. TRBV23-1 falls under the ORF class, with uncertain function. The CDR3 length is 16 residues. CDR3 sequence reads: CASSHPGTGSSYEQYF. As DNA, the CDR3 is TGCGCCAGCAGTCACCCCGGGACGGGCAGCTCCTACGAGCAGTACTTC.

The chain recombines TRBV19 with TRBJ2-7, with D uncertain. The V end was cut by 5 bases, the J end by 3 bases, with 11 bases between. This CDR3 contains 13 residues. Looked up from germline, CDR1 is LNHDA and CDR2 is SQIVND (reference sequence). The CDR3 reads CASSSQDGYEQYF. CDR3 coding DNA: TGTGCCAGTAGTTCCCAGGACGGCTACGAGCAGTACTTC.

The J gene is TRBJ2-7, the V gene TRBV18; D might be TRBD2 (6 bases). V gave up 2 bases and J gave up 5 bases, with 10 bases separating them. The CDR3 sequence is 13 residues long. Germline V gene sequence: CDR1 KGHSH, CDR2 LQKENI. CDR3 in amino acids: CASSPMGGDEQYF. The CDR3 DNA is TGTGCCAGCTCACCAATGGGGGGAGACGAGCAGTACTTC.

A few counts support this clone. V usage is TRBV28 and J usage is TRBJ1-2; D uncertain. The CDR3 is 14 residues long. The V end was cut by 2 bases, the J end by 4 bases, with 11 bases between. Per the germline V gene, CDR1 is MDHEN and CDR2 is SYDVKM. The CDR3 region has the DNA TGTGCCAGCAGTTTAAGGGAAATCATCTATGGCTACACCTTC. Translated: CASSLREIIYGYTF.

This clone was seen only once. V gene TRBV6-1 combines with J gene TRBJ2-5, with 10 bases fitting TRBD2. Germline trimming cut 2 bases from V and 2 bases from J; bases unmatched to any gene: 5. The V gene's germline CDR1 is MNHNS and CDR2 SASEGT. The length of the CDR3 is 16 residues. CDR3: CASSENSGGLQETQYF. As DNA, the CDR3 is TGTGCCAGCAGTGAAAATAGCGGGGGGCTGCAAGAGACCCAGTACTTC.

This clone was seen once. This sequence joins TRBV6-5 and TRBJ2-1; D may be TRBD2 (6 bases). V was clipped by 2 bases and J by 4 bases, with 9 bases between them. CDR1 MNHEY and CDR2 SVGAGI come from the germline V gene. The CDR3 consists of 14 residues. The CDR3 region is CASSYAEGYNEQFF. Here the CDR3 DNA reads TGTGCCAGCAGTTACGCGGAGGGATACAATGAGCAGTTCTTC.

The J gene is TRBJ1-2, the V gene TRBV19, with 7 nucleotides matching TRBD1. Germline CDR1 LNHDA, CDR2 SQIVND (reference sequence). The CDR3 length is 15 residues. With 3 bases clipped from V and 4 bases from J, the junction kept 8 bases outside the gene matches. In DNA form, the CDR3 reads TGTGCCAGTAGTATTATCAGACAGGGAGCCTATGGCTACACCTTC. Its translation is CASSIIRQGAYGYTF.

V usage is TRBV6-6 and J usage is TRBJ1-5, with 8 bases identical to TRBD1. Germline V gene sequence: CDR1 MNHNY, CDR2 SVGAGI (reference sequence). The junction had 5 bases not matched to a gene; V was cut back by 6 bases and J by 1 base. This CDR3 has 15 residues. The CDR3 sequence: CASSPQGASNQPQHF. CDR3 sequence (DNA): TGTGCCAGCAGCCCCCAGGGGGCGAGCAATCAGCCCCAGCATTTT.

This clone was found once. V usage is TRBV4-2 and J usage is TRBJ2-3; 12 bases match TRBD2. This CDR3 is built from 15 residues. Germline loops: CDR1 LGHNA, CDR2 YNFKEQ. The junction had 2 bases not matched to a gene; V was cut back by 3 bases and J by 4 bases. The CDR3 sequence: CASSQTSGSADTQYF. CDR3 coding DNA: TGTGCCAGCAGCCAGACTAGCGGGAGCGCAGATACGCAGTATTTT.

This clone was counted between two and nine times. J is TRBJ2-7 and V is TRBV6-1; TRBD2 agrees at 7 bases. There are 13 residues in the CDR3. The V gene end was trimmed by 7 bases and the J gene end by 4 bases; junction bases not matched to a gene: 7. Germline-derived CDR1 and CDR2 are MNHNS and SASEGT. CDR3 nucleotides: TGTGCCAGCACCATCACGGGGGGATACGAGCAGTACTTC. Translation: CASTITGGYEQYF.

The gene calls are TRBV15 and TRBJ2-5; perhaps D is TRBD1 or TRBD2 (5 bases each). Germline V gene data show CDR1 as LNHNV and CDR2 as YYDKDF (reference sequence). The ends were cut back, 0 bases at V and 2 bases at J, with 10 bases in the middle. This CDR3 is built from 15 residues. CDR3 protein: CATSRDGTRQETQYF. The CDR3 DNA follows: TGTGCCACCAGCAGAGACGGGACGAGACAAGAGACCCAGTACTTC.

The CDR3 nucleotides are TGTGCCAGCAGCGTAGAGGGTCAGGGACAGGGAACCGGGGAGCTGTTTTTT. This gives the protein CASSVEGQGQGTGELFF. The J gene is TRBJ2-2, the V gene TRBV9; 9 bases align to TRBD1. CDR1 SGDLS and CDR2 YYNGEE come from the germline V gene. The V and J ends lost 0 bases and 5 bases, in that order; junction bases with no gene match: 8. The CDR3 runs to 17 residues.

V and J are TRBV5-1 and TRBJ2-5; D gene uncertain. The CDR3 runs to 12 residues. Germline CDR1 SGHRS, CDR2 YFSETQ. With 2 bases removed from V and 5 bases from J, the gap between germline ends came to 7 bases. The CDR3 sequence is CASSLPKETQYF. DNA for the CDR3: TGCGCCAGCAGCTTACCCAAGGAGACCCAGTACTTC.

The J gene is TRBJ2-3, the V gene TRBV7-9; TRBD1 matches 7 bases. V trimming: 5 bases; J trimming: 2 bases; junction bases outside the gene matches: 10. The CDR3 covers 16 residues. Germline V gene sequence: CDR1 SEHNR, CDR2 FQNEAQ (reference sequence). DNA for the CDR3: TGTGCCAGCAGCCCGAGGGGGCAGCCAACCACAGATACGCAGTATTTT. Translated, it gives CASSPRGQPTTDTQYF.

Concerning this clone itself: One end of the junction is discordant with germline, which a read error may explain. The chain joins TRBV30 to TRBJ1-2; TRBD1 might be the D (5 bases). This CDR3 comprises 16 residues. Germline CDR1 reads GTSNPN; CDR2 reads SVGIG (reference sequence). In DNA, the CDR3 is TGTGCCTGGAGTGTACGTCCAGGGTCAGATAACTATGGCTACATCTTC. This translates into CAWSVRPGSDNYGYIF.

The chain couples TRBV4-2 to TRBJ2-5; 11 bases line up with TRBD2. This CDR3 has 18 amino acids. V was clipped by 1 base and J by 5 bases; unmatched bases: 12. Germline lookup yields CDR1 LGHNA and CDR2 YNFKEQ. The DNA for the CDR3 is TGTGCCAGCAGCCAAGCCCCGGTGCTAGCGGGAGGTGGGGAGACCCAGTACTTC. Amino acid sequence: CASSQAPVLAGGGETQYF.

For the CDR3, the DNA is TGTGCCAGCAGTTTTCGACAGGGCTCGCAACAAGAGACCCAGTACTTC. The encoded protein is CASSFRQGSQQETQYF. The rearrangement links TRBV28 to TRBJ2-5; 7 bases line up with TRBD1. The germline gives CDR1 MDHEN, CDR2 SYDVKM. V shed 3 bases and J 2 bases; nucleotides not matched to a gene: 9. The CDR3 consists of 16 residues. The full variable domain, in which reference TRBV28 and TRBJ2-5 provide the parts outside the CDR3, is DVKVTQSSRYLVKRTGEKVFLECVQDMDHENMFWYRQDPGLGLRLIYFSYDVKMKEKGDIPEGYSVSREKKERFSLILESASTNQTSMYLCASSFRQGSQQETQYFGPGTRLLVL.

The chain has TRBV5-1 and TRBJ2-3, with D uncertain. The CDR3 runs 14 residues. The V end lost 0 bases, the J end lost 9 bases, and 14 bases lay between the germline ends. Looked up from germline, CDR1 is SGHRS and CDR2 is YFSETQ. Written as DNA, the CDR3 is TGCGCCAGCAGCTTGGAGGTTGTCTTGGGGACGCAGTATTTT. It translates to CASSLEVVLGTQYF.

The rearrangement uses TRBV7-3 and TRBJ2-2; 10 nucleotides line up with TRBD2. Germline V CDR1 and CDR2: SGHTA, FQGTGA. Losses at the gene ends were 4 bases for V and 1 base for J; bases not matched to a gene: 9. The CDR3 extends over 18 amino acids. The CDR3 reads CASSSAPPSGGNTGELFF. Written as DNA, the CDR3 is TGTGCCAGCAGCTCCGCCCCCCCTAGCGGGGGGAACACCGGGGAGCTGTTTTTT.

The CDR3 DNA reads TGTGCCAGCAGTCCCGGGACAGGGGGCGCCGGGGAGCTGTTTTTT. Translation gives CASSPGTGGAGELFF. The chain links TRBV6-5 to TRBJ2-2, with TRBD1 identical over 12 bases. CDR1 MNHEY and CDR2 SVGAGI come from the germline V gene. The junction had 4 bases not matched to a gene; V was cut back by 5 bases and J by 6 bases. The CDR3 consists of 15 residues.

The rearrangement links TRBV6-5 to TRBJ2-5, with 9 bases fitting TRBD2. The CDR3 runs to 13 residues. The germline V gene has CDR1 MNHEY and CDR2 SVGAGI. J was trimmed by 5 bases and V by 8 bases; bases with no gene match: 6. In DNA, the CDR3 is TGTGCCAGCGGCGGGGGGGCCCGGGAGACCCAGTACTTC. Amino acid sequence: CASGGGARETQYF.

The chain couples TRBV29-1 to TRBJ2-7; 10 bases align to TRBD1. The CDR3 length is 14 residues. The junction had 8 bases not matched to a gene; V was cut back by 7 bases and J by 2 bases. Germline V gene sequence: CDR1 SQVTM, CDR2 ANQGSEA. The DNA of the CDR3 is TGCAGCGCTACCCCCGGGACAGGGGCCTACGAGCAGTACTTC. Translated: CSATPGTGAYEQYF.

The rearrangement uses TRBV10-2 and TRBJ1-5; D uncertain. V lost 2 bases to trimming and J lost 2 bases, with 16 bases between them. CDR1 is WSHSY, CDR2 SAAADI, per germline. The CDR3 extends over 17 amino acids. The CDR3 sequence is CASSELAGRMGNQPQHF. The DNA of the CDR3 is TGCGCCAGCAGTGAGCTAGCCGGGAGAATGGGCAATCAGCCCCAGCATTTT.

The chain uses TRBV29-1 and TRBJ2-7; a possible D gene is TRBD1 (5 bases). This CDR3 comprises 10 residues. CDR1 is SQVTM and CDR2 is ANQGSEA in the germline V gene. With 4 bases removed from V and 6 bases from J, the gap between germline ends came to 7 bases. The CDR3 region has the DNA TGCAGCGTTGGTGGGGCCGAGCAGTACTTC. It codes for CSVGGAEQYF.

This chain connects TRBV30 to TRBJ2-2; 11 bases line up with TRBD2. Germline V gene lookup returns CDR1 GTSNPN and CDR2 SVGIG (reference sequence). CDR3 length equals 17 residues. The J segment lost 4 bases and the V segment lost 0 bases, leaving 7 bases of the junction unmatched. The CDR3 is CAWSVLGTSGLTGELFF. In nucleotides, the CDR3 is TGTGCCTGGAGTGTACTGGGGACTAGCGGCCTCACCGGGGAGCTGTTTTTT.